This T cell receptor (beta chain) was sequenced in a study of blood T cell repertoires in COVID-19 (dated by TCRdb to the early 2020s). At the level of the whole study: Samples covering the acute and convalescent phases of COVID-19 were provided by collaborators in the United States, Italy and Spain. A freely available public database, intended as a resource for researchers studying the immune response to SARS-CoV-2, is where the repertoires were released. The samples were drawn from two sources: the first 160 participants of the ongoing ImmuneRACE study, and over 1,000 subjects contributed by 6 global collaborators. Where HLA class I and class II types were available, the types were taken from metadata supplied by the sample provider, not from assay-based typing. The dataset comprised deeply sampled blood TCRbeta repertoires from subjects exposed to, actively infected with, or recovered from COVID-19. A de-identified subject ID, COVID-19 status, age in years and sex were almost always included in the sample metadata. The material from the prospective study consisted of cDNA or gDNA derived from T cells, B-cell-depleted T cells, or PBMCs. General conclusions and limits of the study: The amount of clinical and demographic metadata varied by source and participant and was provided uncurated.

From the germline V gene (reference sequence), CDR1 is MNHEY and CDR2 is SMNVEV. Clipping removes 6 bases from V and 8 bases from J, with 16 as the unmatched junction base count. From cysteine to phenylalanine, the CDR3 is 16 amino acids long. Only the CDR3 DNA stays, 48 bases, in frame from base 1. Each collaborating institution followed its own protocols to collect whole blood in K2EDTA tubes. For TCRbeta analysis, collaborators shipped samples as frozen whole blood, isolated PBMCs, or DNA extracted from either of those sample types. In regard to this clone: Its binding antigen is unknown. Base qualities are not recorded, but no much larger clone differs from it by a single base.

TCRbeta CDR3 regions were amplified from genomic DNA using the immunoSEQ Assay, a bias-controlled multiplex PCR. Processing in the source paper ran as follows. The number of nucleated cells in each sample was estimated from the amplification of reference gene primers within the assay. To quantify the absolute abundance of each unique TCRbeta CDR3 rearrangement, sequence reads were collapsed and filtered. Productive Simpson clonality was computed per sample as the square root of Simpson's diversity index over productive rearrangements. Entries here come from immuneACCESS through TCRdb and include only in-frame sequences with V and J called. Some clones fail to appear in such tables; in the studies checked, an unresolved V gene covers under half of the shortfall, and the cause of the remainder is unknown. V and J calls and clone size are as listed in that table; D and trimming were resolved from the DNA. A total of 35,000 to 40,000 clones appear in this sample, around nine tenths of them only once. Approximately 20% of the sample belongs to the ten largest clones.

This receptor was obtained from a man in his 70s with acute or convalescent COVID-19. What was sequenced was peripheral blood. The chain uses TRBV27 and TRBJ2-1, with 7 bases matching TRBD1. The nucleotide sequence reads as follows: TGTGCCAGCAGCCTGCTTTTACAGGGGCTTAACTATGAGCAGTTCTTC. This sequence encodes CASSLLLQGLNYEQFF.